This is a list of T cell receptor beta chains from one sample in a study of shared clonotypes between healthy human individuals. TCRdb keeps only in-frame clones here, not all; method: immunoSEQ multiplex PCR. The sample consists of millions of clones, over 85% of them appearing once. Sequencing was done on a sample of naive CD4+ T cells sorted from blood. The receptors here all came from a man aged 18-30 years in good health. CDR3s include the opening cysteine and the closing phenylalanine or tryptophan. D genes are given only for firm matches.

V	D	CDR3
TRBV6-5	NA	CASRHPSGNTIYF
TRBV11-3	NA	CASSLVVGHEQYF
TRBV27	NA	CASRTLQGSYGYTF
TRBV5-1	NA	CASSLMGARADTQYF
TRBV6-1	TRBD1	CASMRDRASYEQYF
TRBV6-5	NA	CASRRGQNTEAFF
TRBV28	TRBD1	CASRGTGPSSGNTIYF
TRBV4-3	NA	CASSQGTGVAKNIQYF
TRBV25-1	NA	CASSEDTLTDTQYF
TRBV10-3	TRBD1	CATQKGTGGNQPQHF